This passage covers 18 T cell receptor beta chains from one sample sequenced in a study of blood T cell repertoires in COVID-19. Clones were read by immunoSEQ multiplex PCR, and TCRdb kept only the in-frame ones, dropping some. The data show about 160,000 clones, over 75% seen once. The sample consisted of peripheral blood. The receptors derive from a man at least 80 years old with COVID-19, enrolled during active disease.

This chain uses TRBV6-6 with TRBJ1-3; D ambiguous. The CDR3 has 17 residues. Germline loops: CDR1 MNHNY, CDR2 SVGAGI (reference sequence). V lost 5 bases and J 3 bases, leaving 20 bases between the germline ends. The CDR3 sequence is CASSPTVGRTYGNTIYF. The DNA for the CDR3 is TGTGCCAGCAGTCCAACGGTAGGGAGGACTTATGGAAACACCATATATTTT.

The sample holds one count of this clone. The gene calls are TRBV5-6 and TRBJ2-5, with D perhaps TRBD2 (6 bases). CDR1 is SGHDT and CDR2 is YYEEEE in the germline V gene. With 2 bases removed from V and 1 base from J, the gap between germline ends came to 9 bases. The CDR3 loop spans 14 amino acids. CDR3 sequence reads: CASSLYGSQETQYF. For the CDR3, the DNA is TGTGCCAGCAGCTTATACGGGAGCCAAGAGACCCAGTACTTC.

The chain's CDR3 is CASTLKQGYYEQYF. CDR3 coding DNA: TGTGCCAGCACCCTAAAACAGGGGTACTACGAGCAGTACTTC. This rearrangement joins TRBV27 to TRBJ2-7, with 7 nucleotides matching TRBD1. V shed 7 bases and J 3 bases; nucleotides not matched to a gene: 9. The CDR3 is 14 amino acids. Germline CDR1 reads MNHEY; CDR2 reads SMNVEV (reference sequence).

The chain joins TRBV5-1 to TRBJ1-2; D call uncertain. V was shortened by 0 bases and J by 0 bases, with 9 bases between the two germline ends. The germline gives CDR1 SGHRS, CDR2 YFSETQ. CDR3 length: 15 amino acids. CDR3 in DNA: TGCGCCAGCAGCTTGGACGGGGAGGCTAACTATGGCTACACCTTC. This translates into CASSLDGEANYGYTF.

This rearrangement joins TRBV6-2 or TRBV6-3 to TRBJ1-1; TRBD1 agrees at 10 bases. The germline CDR1 and CDR2 sequences are MNHEY and SVGEGT. The V gene end was trimmed by 1 base and the J gene end by 0 bases; junction bases not matched to a gene: 5. The CDR3 totals 17 residues. DNA for the CDR3: TGTGCCAGCAGTTACTTCCGGGACAGGGGCATGAACACTGAAGCTTTCTTT. Encoded protein: CASSYFRDRGMNTEAFF.

The chain carries TRBV6-2 or TRBV6-3 and TRBJ1-5; D is undetermined. Germline V lookup: CDR1 MNHEY, CDR2 SVGEGT. The CDR3 is made up of 13 amino acids. Trimming shortened V by 4 bases and J by 6 bases, and 10 bases separated the two germline ends. The CDR3 is CASSWARSQPQHF. The CDR3 nucleotides are TGTGCCAGCAGTTGGGCTCGAAGTCAGCCCCAGCATTTT.

The J gene is TRBJ1-2, the V gene TRBV7-9; D perhaps matches TRBD1 (6 bases). Per the germline V gene, CDR1 is SEHNR and CDR2 is FQNEAQ (reference sequence). This CDR3 is built from 13 residues. V gave up 2 bases and J gave up 7 bases, with 11 bases separating them. CDR3 bases: TGTGCCAGCAGCTTACAGGGCAGGGGTGGCTACACCTTC. As protein: CASSLQGRGGYTF.

This clone was seen only once. The chain uses TRBV4-1 and TRBJ2-4; the D gene is possibly TRBD2 (5 bases). The CDR3 covers 15 residues. V shed 1 base and J shed 9 bases, with 16 bases lying between them. Germline CDR1 and CDR2: MGHRA and YSYEKL. Here the CDR3 DNA reads TGCGCCAGCAGCCAAGCTCTAGCCCCCCTTTCCATTCAGTACTTC. The encoded protein is CASSQALAPLSIQYF.

This chain links TRBV5-4 with TRBJ1-2, with 7 bases aligning to TRBD1. V lost 4 bases, J lost 2 bases, and 5 bases stayed unmatched. Germline CDR1 reads SGHNT; CDR2 reads YYREEE (reference sequence). The length of the CDR3 is 14 residues. CDR3 loop: CASSLTTGNYGYTF. The CDR3 DNA reads as TGTGCCAGCAGCCTCACGACAGGGAACTATGGCTACACCTTC.

This clone came up once. V and J are TRBV5-8 and TRBJ1-1, with D unclear. V was pared by 4 bases and J by 5 bases, with 12 bases between. Germline V gives CDR1 SGHTS, CDR2 YDEGEE. CDR3 length: 13 amino acids. The CDR3: CASSDLTGTEAFF. The CDR3 DNA follows: TGTGCCAGCAGCGACTTAACTGGAACTGAAGCTTTCTTT.

CDR3 loop: CASSQATGGADNEQFF. CDR3 in DNA: TGTGCCAGCAGCCAAGCGACAGGGGGCGCCGACAATGAGCAGTTCTTC. The rearrangement joins TRBV3-1 (or the pseudogene TRBV3-2) to TRBJ2-1, with 10 bases lining up with TRBD1. The CDR3 spans 16 residues. CDR1 is LGHDT and CDR2 is YNNKEL in the germline V gene (reference sequence). V was clipped by 1 base and J by 5 bases; unmatched bases: 5.

The V call is TRBV12-3 or TRBV12-4, the J call TRBJ2-7; no clear D gene. The CDR3 loop spans 12 amino acids. Trimming cost V 5 bases and J 4 bases, with 9 bases left between them. The CDR3 loop is CASSPRAYEQYF. In DNA form, the CDR3 reads TGTGCCAGCAGTCCCCGAGCTTACGAGCAGTACTTC.

The chain uses TRBV27 and TRBJ1-1; D unclear. CDR3 length: 13 residues. The V end lost 6 bases, the J end lost 0 bases, and 8 bases lay between the germline ends. Looked up from germline, CDR1 is MNHEY and CDR2 is SMNVEV (reference sequence). CDR3 DNA: TGTGCCAGCAGCCTCAGGCTGAACACTGAAGCTTTCTTT. This sequence encodes CASSLRLNTEAFF.

The chain combines TRBV3-1 (or the pseudogene TRBV3-2) with TRBJ1-3, with TRBD1 matching 9 bases. Unmatched junction bases numbered 8, after V lost 4 bases and J lost 4 bases. Germline CDR1 LGHDT, CDR2 YNNKEL (reference sequence). The CDR3 length is 16 residues. CDR3 sequence reads: CASSRRQTGGGNTIYF. The CDR3 nucleotides are TGTGCCAGCAGCCGTCGACAAACAGGGGGCGGAAACACCATATATTTT.

The chain recombines TRBV19 with TRBJ1-1, with TRBD1 as a possible D gene (5 bases). With 10 bases removed from V and 4 bases from J, the gap between germline ends came to 13 bases. This CDR3 contains 12 residues. In germline, CDR1 is LNHDA, CDR2 SQIVND (reference sequence). The CDR3 loop is CATSGGTTEAFF. The CDR3 bases are TGTGCCACCTCGGGGGGAACCACTGAAGCTTTCTTT.

This clone is a singleton in its sample. V gene TRBV5-1 combines with J gene TRBJ2-7, with D tentatively TRBD2 (5 bases). The ends were cut back, 1 base at V and 3 bases at J, with 8 bases in the middle. The CDR3 has 13 residues. Germline-derived CDR1 and CDR2 are SGHRS and YFSETQ. The CDR3 protein is CASSLNAGYEQYF. The CDR3 DNA reads TGCGCCAGCAGCTTGAATGCGGGCTACGAGCAGTACTTC.

The rearrangement joins TRBV13 to TRBJ2-7; 7 bases agree with TRBD1. J was trimmed by 0 bases and V by 6 bases; bases with no gene match: 2. Germline CDR1 PRHDT, CDR2 FYEKMQ (reference sequence). The CDR3 runs to 13 residues. CDR3 protein: CASSRDSSYEQYF. The CDR3 DNA follows: TGTGCCAGCAGTCGGGACAGCTCCTACGAGCAGTACTTC.

A single count supports this clone. The V call is TRBV19, the J call TRBJ1-5, with TRBD1 matching over 7 bases. The CDR3 spans 15 residues. J was trimmed by 0 bases and V by 9 bases; bases with no gene match: 8. Germline values: CDR1 LNHDA, CDR2 SQIVND (reference sequence). Here the CDR3 DNA reads TGTGCCAGCGAGCCGACAGGGTTTAGCAATCAGCCCCAGCATTTT. Its protein product is CASEPTGFSNQPQHF.